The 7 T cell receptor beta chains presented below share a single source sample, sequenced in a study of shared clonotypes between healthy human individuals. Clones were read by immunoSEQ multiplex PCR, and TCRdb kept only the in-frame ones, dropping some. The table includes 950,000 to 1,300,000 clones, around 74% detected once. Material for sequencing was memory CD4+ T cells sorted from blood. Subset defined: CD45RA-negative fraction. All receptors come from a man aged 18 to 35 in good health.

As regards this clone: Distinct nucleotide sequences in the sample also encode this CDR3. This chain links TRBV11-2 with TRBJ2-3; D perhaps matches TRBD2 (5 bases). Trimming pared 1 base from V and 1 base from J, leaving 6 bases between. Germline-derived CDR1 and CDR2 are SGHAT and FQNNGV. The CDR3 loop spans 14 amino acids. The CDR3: CASSLGRGTDTQYF. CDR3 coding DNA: TGTGCCAGCAGCTTAGGGCGGGGCACAGATACGCAGTATTTT.

The CDR3 spells CASSLSGQGPGNEQFF. The CDR3 nucleotides are TGTGCCAGCAGCTTGAGTGGGCAGGGCCCTGGCAATGAGCAGTTCTTC. This sequence joins TRBV5-8 and TRBJ2-1; possible D gene TRBD1, 5 bases. The germline V gene has CDR1 SGHTS and CDR2 YDEGEE. This CDR3 has 16 residues. Trimming removed 1 base at V and 6 bases at J, with 17 bases between.

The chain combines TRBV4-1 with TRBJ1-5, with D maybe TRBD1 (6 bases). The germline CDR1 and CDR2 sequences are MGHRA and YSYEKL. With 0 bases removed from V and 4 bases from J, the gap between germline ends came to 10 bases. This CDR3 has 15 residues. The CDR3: CASSQDGQSNQPQHF. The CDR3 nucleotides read TGCGCCAGCAGCCAAGATGGACAGTCTAATCAGCCCCAGCATTTT.

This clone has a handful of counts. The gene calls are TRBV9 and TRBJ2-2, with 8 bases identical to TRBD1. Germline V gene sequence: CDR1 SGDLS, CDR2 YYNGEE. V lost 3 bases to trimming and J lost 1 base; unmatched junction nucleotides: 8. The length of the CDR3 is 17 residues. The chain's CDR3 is CASSATVGTGNTGELFF. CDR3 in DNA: TGTGCCAGCAGCGCTACCGTCGGGACAGGGAACACCGGGGAGCTGTTTTTT.

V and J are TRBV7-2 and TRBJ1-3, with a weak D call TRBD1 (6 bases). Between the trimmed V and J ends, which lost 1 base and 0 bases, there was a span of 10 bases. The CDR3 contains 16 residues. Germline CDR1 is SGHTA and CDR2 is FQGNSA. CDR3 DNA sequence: TGTGCCAGCAGCTTAGATCAGGGGTACTCTGGAAACACCATATATTTT. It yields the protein CASSLDQGYSGNTIYF.

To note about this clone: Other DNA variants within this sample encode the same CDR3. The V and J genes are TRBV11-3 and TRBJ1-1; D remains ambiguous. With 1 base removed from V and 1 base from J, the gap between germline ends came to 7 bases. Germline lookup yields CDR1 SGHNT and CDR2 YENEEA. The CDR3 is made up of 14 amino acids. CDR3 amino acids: CASSLGAGNTEAFF. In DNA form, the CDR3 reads TGTGCCAGCAGCTTAGGGGCAGGGAACACTGAAGCTTTCTTT.

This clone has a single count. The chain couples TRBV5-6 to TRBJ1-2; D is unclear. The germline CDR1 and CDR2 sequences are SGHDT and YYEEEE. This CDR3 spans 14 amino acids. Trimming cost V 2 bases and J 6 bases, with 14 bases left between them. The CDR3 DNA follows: TGTGCCAGCAGCTTACCTGAAGGGTTAAATGGCTACACCTTC. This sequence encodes CASSLPEGLNGYTF.